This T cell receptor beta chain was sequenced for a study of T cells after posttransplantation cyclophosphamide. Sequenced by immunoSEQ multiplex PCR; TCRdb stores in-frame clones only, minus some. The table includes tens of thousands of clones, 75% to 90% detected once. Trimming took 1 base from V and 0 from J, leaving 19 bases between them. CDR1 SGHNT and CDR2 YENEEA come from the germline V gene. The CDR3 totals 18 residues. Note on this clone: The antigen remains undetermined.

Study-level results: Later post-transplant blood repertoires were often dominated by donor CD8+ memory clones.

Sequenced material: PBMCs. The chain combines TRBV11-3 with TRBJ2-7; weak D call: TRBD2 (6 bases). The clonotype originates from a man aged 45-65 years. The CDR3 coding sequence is TGTGCCAGCAGCTTAGGAGGCTTTAGCGGATTGATCTCCTACGAGCAGTACTTC. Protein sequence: CASSLGGFSGLISYEQYF.